This TCR beta chain was sequenced in a study of blood T cell repertoires in COVID-19. For the study at large: Acute-phase and convalescent COVID-19 samples originated in the United States, Italy and Spain.

V was clipped by 1 base and J by 7 bases, with 8 bases between them. Germline V gene sequence: CDR1 SGHTA, CDR2 FQGTGA. This CDR3 has 14 residues. Clones were sequenced by immunoSEQ multiplex PCR, and TCRdb holds only the in-frame ones, with some missing. The sample has about 34,000 clones; roughly 93% are singletons. This sequence was found in a human donor in a cohort sampled during active COVID-19. Material: peripheral blood. The V and J genes are TRBV7-3 and TRBJ1-6, with D possibly being TRBD1 (5 bases). CDR3 nucleotide sequence: TGTGCCAGCAGCTTAAGGGGGGGAAATTCACCCCTCCACTTT. Protein: CASSLRGGNSPLHF.